The next 29 T cell receptor beta chains were all read from a single sample in a study of T-cell reconstitution after alpha-beta-depleted transplantation in children. Preparation of the TCRbeta library involved a method that used unique molecular identifiers. TCRdb processed the PCR reads anew with MiXCR; each CDR3 protein has one entry. Of about 610,000 distinct CDR3 sequences listed, more than 9% were seen once; the top ten hold about 4%. Material: PBMCs from the stem cell graft donor, obtained from the stem cell graft. These receptors were taken from a human donor who donated a stem cell graft to a child with acute myeloid leukemia.

Only a few counts were recorded for this clonotype. J is TRBJ2-2 and V is TRBV30; D not resolved. Germline CDR1 and CDR2: GTSNPN and SVGIG (reference sequence). This CDR3 has 12 residues. Trimming left V 3 bases short and J 7 bases short, with 9 bases between. The CDR3 DNA is TGTGCCTGGAGCGCCCTAGGCGGGGAGCTGTTTTTT. The encoded protein is CAWSALGGELFF. The variable domain in full, completed from reference TRBV30 and TRBJ2-2, reads SQTIHQWPATLVQPVGSPLSLECTVEGTSNPNLYWYRQAAGRGLQLLFYSVGIGQISSEVPQNLSASRPQDRQFILSSKKLLLSDSGFYLCAWSALGGELFFGEGSRLTVL.

This chain joins TRBV7-3 and TRBJ2-1; no definite D call. Germline CDR1 reads SGHTA; CDR2 reads FQGTGA. Trimming cost V 1 base and J 4 bases, with 11 bases left between them. The CDR3 spans 15 residues. The CDR3 coding sequence is TGTGCCAGCAGCTTAAGCCGGGTGTTTTACAATGAGCAGTTCTTC. This translates into CASSLSRVFYNEQFF.

The V and J genes are TRBV20-1 and TRBJ2-4; possibly TRBD1 or TRBD2 for D (5 bases each). Between the trimmed V and J ends, which lost 5 bases and 3 bases, there was a span of 14 bases. The CDR3 contains 14 residues. Germline V CDR1 and CDR2: DFQATT, SNEGSKA (reference sequence). CDR3 bases: TGCAGTGCTGGTGGGACCAGCGGCAAAAACATTCAGTACTTC. It yields the protein CSAGGTSGKNIQYF.

The V gene is TRBV5-1, the J gene TRBJ1-4; perhaps TRBD1 as D (5 bases). The CDR3 loop spans 15 amino acids. V was pared by 2 bases and J by 6 bases, with 14 bases between. CDR1 and CDR2 (germline): SGHRS, YFSETQ. This CDR3 is CASSFDSGSDEKLFF. The CDR3 nucleotides read TGCGCCAGCAGCTTCGACAGTGGGAGTGATGAAAAACTGTTTTTT.

V gene TRBV12-5 combines with J gene TRBJ2-3; tentatively, D is TRBD2 (7 bases). Germline CDR1 is LGHNT and CDR2 is FRNRAP. The CDR3 contains 16 residues. The V gene lost 4 bases and the J gene lost 0 bases, with 14 bases spanning the gap. The CDR3 protein is CASGSKSGGSTDTQYF. CDR3 in DNA: TGTGCTAGTGGTTCGAAGTCGGGGGGCAGCACAGATACGCAGTATTTT.

This clonotype appeared a few times. This chain connects TRBV9 to TRBJ2-7; TRBD2 agrees at 7 bases. This CDR3 contains 14 residues. The V segment lost 6 bases and the J segment 4 bases; nucleotides outside the gene matches: 10. Germline CDR1 and CDR2: SGDLS and YYNGEE. CDR3 DNA sequence: TGTGCCAGCACCCGGGACTACTCGGGGTACGAGCAGTACTTC. Translation gives CASTRDYSGYEQYF.

The table lists this clonotype with many counts. The chain has TRBV7-9 and TRBJ2-3, with a weak D call TRBD2 (6 bases). V lost 4 bases to trimming and J lost 5 bases, with 7 bases between them. Germline V gives CDR1 SEHNR, CDR2 FQNEAQ (reference sequence). CDR3 length: 12 residues. For the CDR3, the DNA is TGTGCCAGCAGCTCGGAGGGAGATACGCAGTATTTT. The encoded protein is CASSSEGDTQYF.

In its sample, this clonotype was seen a few times. The chain has TRBV12-3 or TRBV12-4 and TRBJ2-1; perhaps D is TRBD1 or TRBD2 (5 bases each). The V gene lost 6 bases and the J gene lost 9 bases, with 18 bases spanning the gap. The CDR3 sequence is 14 residues long. The CDR3 DNA is TGTGCCAGCAGGGCCGGGACGGTGGCGAGTGAGCAGTTCTTC. Residues: CASRAGTVASEQFF.

The chain combines TRBV7-8 with TRBJ2-1; the match to TRBD2 covers 10 bases. The V gene's germline CDR1 is SGHVS and CDR2 FQNEAQ. V was clipped by 5 bases and J by 9 bases; unmatched bases: 10. The CDR3 spans 15 residues. The chain's CDR3 is CASSQLLAGVIEQFF. CDR3 DNA sequence: TGTGCCAGCAGCCAACTTCTAGCGGGAGTAATTGAGCAGTTCTTC.

This clonotype was recorded at least ten times. The DNA of the CDR3 is TGCAGTGCTAGCGGGGATACGCAGTATTTT. Translated, it gives CSASGDTQYF. The rearrangement links TRBV20-1 to TRBJ2-3; D gene unclear. The length of the CDR3 is 10 residues. V was shortened by 3 bases and J by 6 bases, with 4 bases between the two germline ends. CDR1 and CDR2 (germline): DFQATT, SNEGSKA (reference sequence).

This clonotype came up a few times. J is TRBJ2-2 and V is TRBV9; 7 positions match TRBD2. Unmatched junction bases numbered 2, after V lost 0 bases and J lost 6 bases. The CDR3 has 14 amino acids. CDR1 and CDR2 from the germline V gene are SGDLS and YYNGEE. The CDR3 nucleotides read TGTGCCAGCAGCGTAGTCAGCGGGGCCGGGGAGCTGTTTTTT. The encoded protein is CASSVVSGAGELFF. The full variable domain, completed using reference TRBV9 and TRBJ2-2, is DSGVTQTPKHLITATGQRVTLRCSPRSGDLSVYWYQQSLDQGLQFLIQYYNGEERAKGNILERFSAQQFPDLHSELNLSSLELGDSALYFCASSVVSGAGELFFGEGSRLTVL.

This clonotype showed up many times. The chain joins TRBV24-1 to TRBJ2-1; no firm D call. The CDR3 totals 14 residues. V lost 2 bases and J 5 bases, leaving 9 bases between the germline ends. Germline V gives CDR1 KGHDR, CDR2 SFDVKD. DNA of the CDR3: TGTGCCACCAGTGATTCATGGTCAAACAATGAGCAGTTCTTC. Its protein is CATSDSWSNNEQFF.

This clonotype was seen many times. J is TRBJ2-7 and V is TRBV12-3 or TRBV12-4; TRBD2 is a possible D gene (5 bases). This CDR3 contains 12 residues. V was clipped by 5 bases and J by 2 bases, with 7 bases between them. In DNA, the CDR3 is TGTGCCAGCAGTACCGGGACCTACGAGCAGTACTTC. Residues: CASSTGTYEQYF.

The rearrangement uses TRBV7-2 and TRBJ1-1; D is perhaps TRBD1 (5 bases). Germline-derived CDR1 and CDR2 are SGHTA and FQGNSA. The CDR3 covers 14 residues. V lost 3 bases and J 7 bases, leaving 15 bases between the germline ends. Written as DNA, the CDR3 is TGTGCCAGCAGCTTGAGAAGGGGAGGTGTTGAAGCTTTCTTT. It yields the protein CASSLRRGGVEAFF. Drawing the rest from reference TRBV7-2 and TRBJ1-1, the complete variable domain is GAGVSQSPSNKVTEKGKDVELRCDPISGHTALYWYRQSLGQGLEFLIYFQGNSAPDKSGLPSDRFSAERTGGSVSTLTIQRTQQEDSAVYLCASSLRRGGVEAFFGQGTRLTVV.

This clonotype has only a few counts. The rearrangement uses TRBV3-1 and TRBJ2-2; D is perhaps TRBD1 or TRBD2 (5 bases each). The V gene's germline CDR1 is LGHDT and CDR2 YNNKEL (reference sequence). Trimming cost V 0 bases and J 9 bases, with 14 bases left between them. The CDR3 spans 15 residues. CDR3: CASSQEMRGQRELFF. The CDR3 region has the DNA TGTGCCAGCAGCCAAGAGATGAGGGGCCAAAGGGAGCTGTTTTTT.

This clonotype was recorded a few times. The J gene is TRBJ2-7, the V gene TRBV20-1; D may be TRBD1 or TRBD2 (5 bases each). The CDR3 consists of 12 residues. V was trimmed by 3 bases and J by 5 bases, leaving 11 bases between them. The germline CDR1 and CDR2 sequences are DFQATT and SNEGSKA (reference sequence). In nucleotides, the CDR3 is TGCAGTGCTAGGGGGGATAGAAACGAGCAGTACTTC. Residues: CSARGDRNEQYF.

CDR3 protein: CSAISPSGRAGETQYF. In DNA, the CDR3 is TGCAGTGCTATTTCCCCTAGCGGGAGGGCGGGAGAGACCCAGTACTTC. The V call is TRBV20-1, the J call TRBJ2-5; 12 nucleotides align to TRBD2. The V gene end was trimmed by 4 bases and the J gene end by 4 bases; junction bases not matched to a gene: 10. Germline V CDR1 and CDR2: DFQATT, SNEGSKA (reference sequence). The CDR3 length is 16 residues.

The CDR3 DNA follows: TGTGCCAGCAGTGCCCGATCTAGCGGGGGCTACAATGAGCAGTTCTTC. This encodes CASSARSSGGYNEQFF. The rearrangement uses TRBV6-4 and TRBJ2-1; 10 positions match TRBD2. Germline values: CDR1 MRHNA, CDR2 SNTAGT. With 4 bases clipped from V and 3 bases from J, the junction kept 6 bases outside the gene matches. This CDR3 contains 16 residues.

This chain uses TRBV2 with TRBJ2-4; 8 bases map to TRBD1. The J segment lost 0 bases and the V segment lost 6 bases, leaving 13 bases of the junction unmatched. Germline V gene sequence: CDR1 SNHLY, CDR2 FYNNEI. The CDR3 length is 18 residues. The DNA of the CDR3 is TGTGCCAGCAGGGCCGGGACAGGAGCTTTGTTAGCCAAAAACATTCAGTACTTC. Amino acids: CASRAGTGALLAKNIQYF.

This clonotype has only a few counts. The V call is TRBV6-2 or TRBV6-3, the J call TRBJ2-1; unclear D gene. The CDR3 is made up of 19 amino acids. V lost 0 bases and J lost 0, with 18 bases in between. Per the germline V gene, CDR1 is MNHEY and CDR2 is SVGEGT. In DNA, the CDR3 is TGTGCCAGCAGTTACTCTAAAAAAACTCAGACTCCCTCCTACAATGAGCAGTTCTTC. Its protein product is CASSYSKKTQTPSYNEQFF.

V gene TRBV28 combines with J gene TRBJ2-1, with TRBD1 matching 8 bases. J was trimmed by 8 bases and V by 5 bases; bases with no gene match: 11. The CDR3 extends over 15 amino acids. Germline lookup yields CDR1 MDHEN and CDR2 SYDVKM. The CDR3 coding sequence is TGTGCCAGCAGTCCGGGGACAGGAGCTATCCATGAGCAGTTCTTC. Its protein product is CASSPGTGAIHEQFF.

The chain combines TRBV10-3 with TRBJ2-7; 8 bases agree with TRBD2. J lost 2 bases, V lost 9 bases, and 6 bases had no gene match. The CDR3 has 13 amino acids. Looked up from germline, CDR1 is ENHRY and CDR2 is SYGVKD. CDR3 in amino acids: CAIKSSGPYEQYF. The CDR3 nucleotides are TGTGCCATTAAGTCTAGCGGGCCCTACGAGCAGTACTTC.

The chain couples TRBV28 to TRBJ2-7; 7 positions agree with TRBD1. Trimming cost V 6 bases and J 2 bases; bases outside gene matches: 10. Per germline, CDR1 MDHEN and CDR2 SYDVKM. This CDR3 is built from 15 residues. CDR3 protein: CASRRTGTVTYEQYF. The DNA for the CDR3 is TGTGCCAGCAGGCGCACCGGGACAGTAACCTACGAGCAGTACTTC.

This clonotype has just a few counts. The J gene is TRBJ1-4, the V gene TRBV5-5, with 7 bases aligning to TRBD1. The germline V gene encodes CDR1 SGHKS and CDR2 YYEKEE (reference sequence). The V gene end was trimmed by 7 bases and the J gene end by 4 bases; junction bases not matched to a gene: 7. The CDR3 loop spans 14 amino acids. The CDR3 DNA is TGTGCCAGCGGCCGGACAGGACGTAATGAAAAACTGTTTTTT. Translation gives CASGRTGRNEKLFF.

The sample holds a few counts of this clonotype. This chain connects TRBV29-1 to TRBJ1-3; D not resolved. Germline CDR1 reads SQVTM; CDR2 reads ANQGSEA. V was clipped by 2 bases and J by 0 bases, with 11 bases between them. The length of the CDR3 is 15 residues. The CDR3 loop is CSVEWYGDSGNTIYF. The CDR3 DNA sequence: TGCAGCGTTGAATGGTACGGAGACTCTGGAAACACCATATATTTT.

The V call is TRBV20-1, the J call TRBJ2-5; TRBD1 is a possible D gene (6 bases). Trimming took off 4 bases at V and 1 base at J, with 10 bases between the two ends. This CDR3 contains 13 residues. Germline CDR1 reads DFQATT; CDR2 reads SNEGSKA (reference sequence). This CDR3 is CSAKVGGQETQYF. Here the CDR3 DNA reads TGCAGTGCTAAAGTAGGGGGCCAAGAGACCCAGTACTTC.

This clonotype was seen more than once but under ten times. This chain joins TRBV5-1 and TRBJ2-1, with a weak D call TRBD1 (5 bases). Germline loops: CDR1 SGHRS, CDR2 YFSETQ. The CDR3 covers 16 residues. V lost 4 bases to trimming and J lost 5 bases, with 19 bases between them. The CDR3 nucleotides read TGCGCCAGCAGCCTAACCCCTCACAGGTTGAACAATGAGCAGTTCTTC. It encodes CASSLTPHRLNNEQFF.

This clonotype was observed a few times. The chain has TRBV10-3 and TRBJ2-5; tentative D call: TRBD2 (6 bases). V was trimmed by 7 bases and J by 9 bases, leaving 21 bases between them. The CDR3 totals 14 residues. Germline V CDR1 and CDR2: ENHRY, SYGVKD. CDR3 in DNA: TGTGCCATCATCCTCGGGACTGGACTGAGGGCCCAGTACTTC. Translated, it gives CAIILGTGLRAQYF.

This clonotype showed up just a few times. The chain joins TRBV27 to TRBJ1-1; D gene ambiguous. Between the trimmed V and J ends, which lost 6 bases and 6 bases, there was a span of 11 bases. The length of the CDR3 is 12 residues. The germline V gene has CDR1 MNHEY and CDR2 SMNVEV (reference sequence). CDR3 coding DNA: TGTGCCAGCAGCCGGGGATCGGCTGAAGCTTTCTTT. It specifies CASSRGSAEAFF.